Shown below are 4 T cell receptor beta chains from a single sample sequenced in a study of identical twins. TCRdb recomputed calls from the 5' RACE reads with MiXCR, one row per CDR3 protein. The sample has approximately 350,000 distinct CDR3 sequences; about 12% are singletons. The sample also formed part of further work on yellow fever vaccine responses in identical twins.

Sequencing used CD8+ T cells sorted from blood. Receptor source: a woman aged 18-29 years in good health.

As to this clonotype: A read error may account for a junction end that differs from germline. The gene calls are TRBV7-2 and TRBJ2-7; 11 bases are shared with TRBD2. CDR1 SGHTA and CDR2 FQGNSA come from the germline V gene. The CDR3 is 13 amino acids. In nucleotides, the CDR3 is TGTGCCAGCAGCCTAGCGGGAGGAATAGAGCAGTACTTC. Amino acids: CASSLAGGIEQYF.

The rearrangement uses TRBV12-5 and TRBJ2-2; D remains unclear. The CDR3 has 12 amino acids. The germline gives CDR1 LGHNT, CDR2 FRNRAP. Between the trimmed V and J ends, which lost 0 bases and 6 bases, there was a span of 2 bases. The CDR3 coding sequence is TGTGCTAGTGGTTTGGTGCCCGGGGAGCTGTTTTTT. This codes for CASGLVPGELFF.

This clonotype was detected ten times or more. J is TRBJ2-7 and V is TRBV12-3 or TRBV12-4, with 11 bases that match TRBD2. The V gene end was trimmed by 6 bases and the J gene end by 3 bases; junction bases not matched to a gene: 4. The CDR3 has 14 amino acids. CDR3 sequence (DNA): TGTGCCAGCAGCGGGGGACTAGCGGTCTACGAGCAGTACTTC. Encoded protein: CASSGGLAVYEQYF.

The chain uses TRBV14 and TRBJ1-2; no clear D. V lost 5 bases, J lost 5 bases, and 12 bases lay in between. Germline loops: CDR1 SGHDN, CDR2 FVKESK. The CDR3 is 13 residues long. This chain's CDR3 is CASSIESGYGYTF. CDR3 sequence (DNA): TGTGCCAGCAGCATCGAGTCTGGGTATGGCTACACCTTC.